What follows is one T cell receptor (beta chain) and its context. Its antigen is currently unknown. The data were taken from a study of OX40 agonist ivuxolimab in advanced cancers. Overall study: The study enrolled dose-escalation patients with hepatocellular carcinoma, melanoma, renal cell or head and neck cancer. Those enrolled were 82.7% male, with a mean age of roughly 60 years and ages from 23 to 79. Study-level findings and limits: Expanded peripheral T cells had an undetermined antigen specificity.

The CDR3 has 14 residues. Trimming pared 4 bases from V and 10 bases from J, leaving 16 bases between. The germline CDR1 and CDR2 sequences are SGHTA and FQGTGA. Profiled with immunoSEQ multiplex PCR; TCRdb holds only in-frame clones, not every one. There are more than 35,000 clones in the sample; about 85% occur only once, and 2.4% lies in the top ten. The V gene is TRBV7-3, the J gene TRBJ1-4, with D possibly being TRBD1 (5 bases). The receptor was isolated from an adult with an advanced solid tumor such as melanoma, head and neck, liver or kidney cancer. Sequencing was performed on CD4+ or CD8+ T cells sorted from blood, taken in a trial of the OX40 agonist ivuxolimab. The CDR3 here is CASSSRDVDGKLFF. The CDR3 nucleotides read TGTGCCAGCAGCTCCCGGGACGTGGATGGAAAACTGTTTTTT.